The rows below give T cell receptor beta chains drawn from one sample of a study of preoperative IRX-2 immunotherapy in early breast cancer. Libraries were prepared by immunoSEQ multiplex PCR; TCRdb keeps only in-frame clonotypes and omits some of them. This sample has over 25,000 clones, with roughly 87% found just once. The specimen was lymph node tissue, collected from a patient treated with IRX-2 immunotherapy. The receptors originated from a human donor with breast cancer. Each CDR3 is given with its conserved first and last residue.

V: TRBV6-8
J: TRBJ1-5
CDR3: CASSYSQGKGNQPQHF

V: TRBV18
J: TRBJ2-3
CDR3: CASSPRLPGNVRDTQYF

V: TRBV5-1
J: TRBJ1-1
CDR3: CASSLKGAALNTEAFF

V: TRBV6-8
J: TRBJ2-5
CDR3: CASSWGLAGGQETQYF

V: TRBV22-1
J: TRBJ2-1
CDR3: CATQGLLAGGNEQFF

V: TRBV6-8
J: TRBJ2-6
CDR3: CASSRDGRSGANVLTF

V: TRBV28
J: TRBJ2-1
CDR3: CASSLLARNNEQFF

V: TRBV11-3
J: TRBJ2-7
CDR3: CASSLLTGPYEQYF

V: TRBV10-3
J: TRBJ2-5
CDR3: CAISESKQGKEMETQYF

V: TRBV6-8
J: TRBJ2-3
CDR3: CASSYGGLADTQYF

V: TRBV30
J: TRBJ1-4
CDR3: CAWSMLSYFNEKLFF

V: TRBV18
J: TRBJ2-1
CDR3: CASSPILDEQFF

V: TRBV25-1
J: TRBJ1-2
CDR3: CASSDDLGQGAHGYTF

V: TRBV1
J: TRBJ2-2
CDR3: CASSQVIRAAGELFF

V: TRBV5-1
J: TRBJ2-1
CDR3: CASSIWSEGAYNEQFF

V: TRBV11-3
J: TRBJ2-5
CDR3: CASSLVPGQETQYF

V: TRBV4-1
J: TRBJ2-5
CDR3: CASSQVGQETQYF

V: TRBV29-1
J: TRBJ2-7
CDR3: CSVVVLHGAEQYF

V: TRBV5-1
J: TRBJ1-1
CDR3: CASSLGAYPTTEAFF

V: TRBV28
J: TRBJ1-5
CDR3: CASRESGQPQHF

V: TRBV6-8
J: TRBJ2-7
CDR3: CASNDGAGQAPPRYF

V: TRBV6-8
J: TRBJ1-1
CDR3: CASSKEPIVWTEAFF

V: TRBV19
J: TRBJ2-3
CDR3: CASSIGGGPGTQYF

V: TRBV19
J: TRBJ2-5
CDR3: CASSIGGNQKTQYF

V: TRBV18
J: TRBJ1-4
CDR3: CASSVTATNEKLFF

V: TRBV6-8
J: TRBJ2-3
CDR3: CAIRLDPTDTQYF

V: TRBV6-7
J: TRBJ1-2
CDR3: CASKRGGGYTF

V: TRBV19
J: TRBJ1-2
CDR3: CASSIEPGYYGYTF

V: TRBV6-8
J: TRBJ2-1
CDR3: CASSYAGSYNEQFF

V: TRBV29-1
J: TRBJ2-1
CDR3: CSVERSGSSGYEQFF

V: TRBV15
J: TRBJ2-5
CDR3: CATSRSGQGGETQYF

V: TRBV5-1
J: TRBJ1-6
CDR3: CASSLGQKNSPLHF

V: TRBV15
J: TRBJ2-3
CDR3: CATSRGVGTGGDTQYF

V: TRBV14
J: TRBJ2-5
CDR3: CASSQGRRQTQYF

V: TRBV4-3
J: TRBJ2-7
CDR3: CASSPSHLRSYEQYF

V: TRBV28
J: TRBJ2-5
CDR3: CASRTSGQETQYF

V: TRBV2
J: TRBJ2-1
CDR3: CASSVPRASGYNEQFF